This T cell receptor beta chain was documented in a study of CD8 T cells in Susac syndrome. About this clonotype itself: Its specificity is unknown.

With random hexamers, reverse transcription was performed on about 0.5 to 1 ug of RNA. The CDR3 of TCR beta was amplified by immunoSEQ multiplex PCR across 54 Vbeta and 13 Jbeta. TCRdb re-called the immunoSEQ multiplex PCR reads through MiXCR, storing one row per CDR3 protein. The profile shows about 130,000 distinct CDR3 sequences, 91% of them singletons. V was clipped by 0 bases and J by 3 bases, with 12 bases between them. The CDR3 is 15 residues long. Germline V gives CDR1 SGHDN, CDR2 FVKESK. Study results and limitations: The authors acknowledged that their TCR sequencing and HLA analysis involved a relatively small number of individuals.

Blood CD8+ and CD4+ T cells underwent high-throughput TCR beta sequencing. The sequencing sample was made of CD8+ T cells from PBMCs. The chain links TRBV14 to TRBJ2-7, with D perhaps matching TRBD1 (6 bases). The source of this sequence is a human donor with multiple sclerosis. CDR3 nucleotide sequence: TGTGCCAGCAGCCAAGATATAAACAGGGTCTACGAGCAGTACTTC. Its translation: CASSQDINRVYEQYF.